The 19 T cell receptor beta chains below come from one sample, sequenced in a study of monozygotic twins with inflammatory bowel disease. From its re-call of the 5' RACE reads, TCRdb lists each CDR3 protein once, without DNA. The listing contains about 160,000 distinct CDR3 sequences. Sample: blood. Source of these receptors: a human donor with ulcerative colitis or Crohn's disease, or a healthy co-twin of an affected twin (not recorded which).

The chain combines TRBV27 with TRBJ1-4; TCRdb outputs TRBD1, but without DNA this stays unchecked. The CDR3 consists of 15 residues. Per the germline V gene, CDR1 is MNHEY and CDR2 is SMNVEV (reference sequence). This chain's CDR3 is CASSLSGALGEKLFF.

The CDR3: CASSLSSGGTFSADTQYF. This sequence joins TRBV27 and TRBJ2-3; TCRdb's D call, TRBD2, is unchecked because there is no DNA. From germline, CDR1 is MNHEY and CDR2 SMNVEV (reference sequence). CDR3 length: 18 amino acids.

This CDR3 reads CASSSYGRGRAGELFF. The gene calls are TRBV12-3 or TRBV12-4 and TRBJ2-2; TCRdb's assignment of TRBD1 cannot be checked, as there is no DNA. This CDR3 has 16 residues.

The gene calls are TRBV5-6 and TRBJ1-2. CDR3 length equals 16 residues. The germline V gene has CDR1 SGHDT and CDR2 YYEEEE. The CDR3 reads CASSLGLSQINYGYTF.

J is TRBJ2-2 and V is TRBV5-6; the D call from TCRdb, TRBD1, cannot be confirmed without DNA. This CDR3 is 16 amino acids long. Per germline, CDR1 SGHDT and CDR2 YYEEEE. The CDR3 protein is CASSHLGSRHTGELFF.

This chain's CDR3 is CASSRIRQGRSYEQYF. This chain connects TRBV11-2 to TRBJ2-7; TCRdb gives TRBD1 as the D gene, but with no DNA this cannot be confirmed. Germline V gives CDR1 SGHAT, CDR2 FQNNGV. This CDR3 is 16 amino acids long. The whole variable domain, remainder taken from reference TRBV11-2 and TRBJ2-7, is EAGVAQSPRYKIIEKRQSVAFWCNPISGHATLYWYQQILGQGPKLLIQFQNNGVVDDSQLPKDRFSAERLKGVDSTLKIQPAKLEDSAVYLCASSRIRQGRSYEQYFGPGTRLTVT.

This chain connects TRBV13 to TRBJ2-7. Germline CDR1 PRHDT, CDR2 FYEKMQ (reference sequence). This CDR3 has 14 amino acids. The CDR3 loop reads CASSDTGGAYEQYF. The full variable domain, in which reference TRBV13 and TRBJ2-7 provide the parts outside the CDR3, is AAGVIQSPRHLIKEKRETATLKCYPIPRHDTVYWYQQGPGQDPQFLISFYEKMQSDKGSIPDRFSAQQFSDYHSELNMSSLELGDSALYFCASSDTGGAYEQYFGPGTRLTVT.

This chain joins TRBV5-1 and TRBJ2-3; lacking DNA, the TRBD1 call made by TCRdb goes unchecked. Germline V CDR1 and CDR2: SGHRS, YFSETQ. The CDR3 consists of 14 residues. This CDR3 reads CASRFGQGTDTQYF. The full variable domain, in which reference TRBV5-1 and TRBJ2-3 provide the parts outside the CDR3, is KAGVTQTPRYLIKTRGQQVTLSCSPISGHRSVSWYQQTPGQGLQFLFEYFSETQRNKGNFPGRFSGRQFSNSRSEMNVSTLELGDSALYLCASRFGQGTDTQYFGPGTRLTVL.

The rearrangement uses TRBV10-2 and TRBJ1-2; no DNA is available, so the TRBD1 call from TCRdb remains unchecked. CDR1 is WSHSY, CDR2 SAAADI, per germline. The length of the CDR3 is 13 residues. CDR3 sequence reads: CASSETGNYGYTF.

V and J are TRBV20-1 and TRBJ1-1. CDR3 length: 11 amino acids. Germline-derived CDR1 and CDR2 are DFQATT and SNEGSKA (reference sequence). This chain's CDR3 is CSGRMNTEAFF.

The rearrangement links TRBV28 to TRBJ1-1; TCRdb indicates TRBD1, and absent DNA this call remains unverified. Germline CDR1 MDHEN, CDR2 SYDVKM. CDR3 length: 14 amino acids. This CDR3 reads CASRETGENTEAFF.

The chain combines TRBV20-1 with TRBJ1-2; TCRdb proposes TRBD1, but this gene call is untestable without DNA. CDR3 length: 14 residues. From germline, CDR1 is DFQATT and CDR2 SNEGSKA (reference sequence). CDR3 protein: CSAPRTGFNYGYTF.

This chain links TRBV5-6 with TRBJ2-1; as DNA is missing, the TRBD2 call by TCRdb cannot be tested. Germline CDR1 and CDR2: SGHDT and YYEEEE. CDR3 length: 16 residues. The CDR3 sequence is CASSSRSVAGGVEQFF.

The J gene is TRBJ2-7, the V gene TRBV7-2; the D gene TCRdb calls, TRBD2, cannot be checked with no DNA. Germline V lookup: CDR1 SGHTA, CDR2 FQGNSA. The CDR3 is made up of 15 amino acids. CDR3 sequence reads: CASSWGLAGNYEQYF.

The genes are TRBV9 and TRBJ1-2; as DNA is missing, the TRBD1 call by TCRdb cannot be tested. This CDR3 contains 16 residues. Per germline, CDR1 SGDLS and CDR2 YYNGEE. CDR3 in amino acids: CASSVGQDLGYYGYTF.

The chain uses TRBV7-9 and TRBJ1-2. CDR1 is SEHNR, CDR2 FQNEAQ, per germline (reference sequence). The CDR3 is 15 amino acids. This CDR3 reads CASSPRASFNYGYTF.

The chain couples TRBV29-1 to TRBJ1-2; the TCRdb D gene call, TRBD1, has no DNA to confirm it. The germline gives CDR1 SQVTM, CDR2 ANQGSEA. The CDR3 contains 13 residues. The CDR3 is CSVSTGGLNGYTF.

The chain links TRBV18 to TRBJ1-5. Germline V lookup: CDR1 KGHSH, CDR2 LQKENI. This CDR3 region has 14 residues. The CDR3 sequence: CASSPGVSNQPQHF.

The V call is TRBV28, the J call TRBJ1-4; with no DNA, the TCRdb D assignment of TRBD1 cannot be verified. In germline, CDR1 is MDHEN, CDR2 SYDVKM. The CDR3 has 16 amino acids. The CDR3 region is CASSFPQGGDNEKLFF.